The entry below gives a single T cell receptor (beta chain) sequence along with its context. Its specificity is not known. Healthy Caucasians from Russia aged about 6 to 95 served as donors. The CDR3 has 18 amino acids. Germline loops: CDR1 MDHEN, CDR2 SYDVKM. Trimming removed 5 bases from V and 5 bases from J; junction bases left unmatched: 11. This entry belongs to a study of blood T cells in healthy people across ages. General study points: Among long-lived donors, naive CD4+ cells were more numerous and diversity higher than in aged donors. Roughly linear age-related decline in beta diversity appeared, significant by age approximately 40.

The authors ran a second PCR of about 7 to 11 cycles using a sample-barcoded 5' primer and a J-beta primer mix. One entry per CDR3 protein results from TCRdb running MiXCR on the 5' RACE reads. The data contain some 800,000 distinct CDR3 sequences, 44% of them singletons. Sequencing was done on a sample of blood. The chain recombines TRBV28 with TRBJ2-3, with 15 bases identical to TRBD2. The sequence derives from a man aged 55 to 70 in good health. The CDR3 spells CASSPGLAGGKVVDTQYF. CDR3 sequence (DNA): TGTGCCAGCAGTCCTGGACTAGCGGGGGGGAAAGTTGTAGATACGCAGTATTTT.